This TCR beta chain was found in a study of CD8+CD57+ T cells in acquired aplastic anemia (dated by TCRdb to the late 2010s). About the full investigation: Extracted DNA from sorted CD4+ and CD8+ cells averaged around 3.2 ug, ranging from roughly 0.17 to 27.4 ug. A CD8+CD57+ expansion meant a frequency higher than the mean frequency seen in healthy subjects. Study-wide findings and limitations: Around 27 CD8+ CDR3 sequences were found to be shared between patients and controls, but these sequences appeared to be highly expressed in patients and within the immunodominant clones of the patients. Patients and healthy controls showed no significant difference in CD8+ Simpson's diversity (P=0.060).

TCR beta VDJ combination and CDR3 sequence profiling used genomic DNA as the template. An Illumina HiSeq 2000 was used for TCR repertoire sequencing. Turning to the authors' computational methods: TRBV/TRBJ rearrangement plots, CDR3 size and DJ length profiles, and Simpson's diversity index were used to evaluate the repertoires. The most abundant DNA sequence in the deep sequencing data was taken as the immunodominant clone. CDR3 amino acid sequences were screened for sharing across subjects and compared with published repertoires and the VDJdb database. TCRdb reanalyzed the raw reads on its own, using fastp at Q25 for trimming and MiXCR for clone calling, and kept in-frame beta chains. All rows with the same CDR3 protein become a single entry with the most common DNA and genes. The authors' filters were not applied to this entry. The sample yields around 180,000 distinct CDR3 sequences; 48% were counted once. Around 13% of the sample is taken by the ten largest.

Details on this clonotype: What this receptor recognizes is not known. Per-nucleotide qualities are absent, and no much larger clonotype sits a single base away.

Per the germline V gene, SNHLY is the CDR1 and FYNNEI is the CDR2. V lost 5 bases and J lost 0 bases; the stretch between them is 8 bases long. The CDR3 covers 15 residues, taking in both the cysteine and the phenylalanine. The entry retains the CDR3 DNA only, 45 bases that are in frame from base 1. The patients picked for sequencing were ones in whom flow cytometry had shown an expansion of CD8+CD57+ cells. All patients had severe acquired aplastic anemia diagnosed by International Study of Aplastic Anemia and Agranulocytosis and Camitta criteria. At the time blood was sampled, none of the patients had received any therapy. The study deep-sequenced TCR repertoires of sorted CD4+ and CD8+ blood T cells from severe aplastic anemia patients and healthy subjects. Patients were enrolled under clinicaltrials.gov protocols 00001620, 01623167, 00001397, 00071045, 00081523 and 00961064 in the USA. Ficoll-Paque density gradient centrifugation was used to isolate peripheral blood mononuclear cells. Before DNA was extracted, CD4+ and CD8+ T cells were sorted using either FACS or magnetic beads.

Sequenced material: sorted CD4+, CD8+, or CD8+CD57+ T cells (not recorded which) from PBMCs. Recombination connected TRBV2 to TRBJ1-6, with the D gene not confidently named. The TCR comes from a human donor with aplastic anemia. The CDR3 region reads CASSPPGSYNSPLHF. The DNA is as follows: TGTGCCAGCAGTCCCCCCGGCTCCTATAATTCACCCCTCCACTTT.